This T cell receptor beta chain was observed in a study of shared clonotypes between healthy human individuals (dated by TCRdb to 2018 to 2021). Study-level background: The cohort included a few men and two women between 18 and 49 years of age. Different laboratories and diverse techniques were used to prepare libraries and sequence TCR repertoires, to increase sequencing depth and limit assay-specific biases. For each donor, three plates each were used for CD4 naive and CD4 memory, two plates were used for CD8 naive, and one plate was used for CD8 memory. Each donor's leukapheresis produced roughly between roughly 0.9 and 8.9 billion PBMCs. Blood TCR repertoires of a handful of healthy adults were deeply sequenced to estimate repertoire size and the extent of clonotype sharing between individuals. What the work shows at the level of the full study, not this receptor alone: Naive subsets generally had larger estimated clonotype richness than memory subsets. Pairwise subsampling indicated that sequencing depth was expected to affect the degree of clonotype sharing among donors. Sharing across several donors was observed for approximately 5% of naive CD4, under 4% of naive CD8, roughly 2.4% of memory CD4, and approximately 0.41% of memory CD8 clonotypes. Because the study included a small number of donors, the genetic and exposure-history diversity represented was limited. Higher generation probabilities were observed for clonotypes shared by all four sorted-subset donors than for non-shared clonotypes. Sampling was restricted to blood, and TCR repertoires in tissue are likely to differ from TCR repertoires in blood. Even with the large sequencing depth, rarefaction of the sorted-subset datasets indicated that sequencing was incomplete.

This clone has at least ten counts. There is no known antigen for this receptor. Within one base of it there is no much larger clone, and no base qualities were kept. The germline V gene supplies CDR1 MNHNS and CDR2 SASEGT. V is shortened by 4 bases, J by 4 bases, and the region joining them spans 11 bases. The CDR3 spans 13 residues, from the cysteine through the phenylalanine. The DNA shown is the 39-base CDR3, in frame from base 1. The donors were healthy, HIV-negative adults with no recently reported acute infections or vaccinations. All donors were Caucasian adults living in Nashville, Tennessee, USA. CD4+ T cells were enriched by magnetic negative selection; naive cells were then positively selected on CD45RA, and the negative fraction formed the memory subset. Blood was obtained by leukapheresis, after which PBMCs were separated by Ficoll-Histopaque density gradient centrifugation and cryopreserved in liquid nitrogen vapor phase. Analytical flow cytometry was used to check the purity and quantity of every magnetically sorted T cell population. Genomic DNA was isolated from each sorted fraction and quantified by UV absorbance on a Nanodrop 2000c.

Using the deep immunoSEQ assay, multiplex PCR amplified TCR CDR3 regions from genomic DNA. Genomic DNA extracted from each cell subset was distributed evenly over all wells of several immunoSEQ 96-well plates, and each plate served as one replicate. Each replicate PCR for sorted subsets received around 210 ng genomic DNA, equal to about 29,000 T cell genomes. Purified libraries were quantified with a Qubit 3.0 fluorometer, sized on a Bioanalyzer 2100, and re-quantified with the KAPA Library Quantification kit. Every immunoSEQ 96-well plate was sequenced on a dedicated single-read 150-cycle Illumina NextSeq 550 flow cell. The authors' analysis ran thus. The immunoSEQ output contained only junctional sequences without quality scores, so filtering could not match that applied to full-length reads. To assign V/J genes and CDR3, sequences were annotated against IMGT germline references using PyIR, a Python wrapper for IgBLAST v1.9. Reads were filtered out if the reads had weak V/J assignments (E-value above 1e-6), no CDR3, stop codons, out-of-frame junctions, or ambiguous translated residues. V3J clonotypes were defined by identical inferred V gene, J gene, and CDR3 amino acid sequence. Percentage overlap between repertoires was computed as shared unique clonotypes divided by the size of the smaller repertoire. Three approaches were used to assess repertoire richness: RTK rarefaction, the Chao1 estimator, and Recon v2.1 estimates of unobserved clonotypes. Generation probabilities for all TCRbeta clonotypes obtained by the gDNA method from a handful of donors were computed using OLGA. Not all clones reach the TCRdb copy of this immuneACCESS table, which keeps in-frame sequences only. Checked studies attribute under half of the gap to unresolved V genes and leave the rest unexplained. That table supplies the V and J calls and clone size; D and trimming were determined from the DNA. Across this sample there are about 1 million clones, with roughly 80% seen only once. The ten largest clonotypes hold about 1.4% of the sample.

The sequence was obtained from a man aged 18 to 29 in good health. The specimen was memory CD4+ T cells sorted from blood. According to the study, the label for this sample's cell subset or site signals: CD45RA-negative fraction. Recombination connected TRBV6-1 to TRBJ2-7, with the D gene uncertain. The nucleotides are TGTGCCAGCAGTGCCTGGGAAGGTTACGAGCAGTACTTC. Its translation reads: CASSAWEGYEQYF.